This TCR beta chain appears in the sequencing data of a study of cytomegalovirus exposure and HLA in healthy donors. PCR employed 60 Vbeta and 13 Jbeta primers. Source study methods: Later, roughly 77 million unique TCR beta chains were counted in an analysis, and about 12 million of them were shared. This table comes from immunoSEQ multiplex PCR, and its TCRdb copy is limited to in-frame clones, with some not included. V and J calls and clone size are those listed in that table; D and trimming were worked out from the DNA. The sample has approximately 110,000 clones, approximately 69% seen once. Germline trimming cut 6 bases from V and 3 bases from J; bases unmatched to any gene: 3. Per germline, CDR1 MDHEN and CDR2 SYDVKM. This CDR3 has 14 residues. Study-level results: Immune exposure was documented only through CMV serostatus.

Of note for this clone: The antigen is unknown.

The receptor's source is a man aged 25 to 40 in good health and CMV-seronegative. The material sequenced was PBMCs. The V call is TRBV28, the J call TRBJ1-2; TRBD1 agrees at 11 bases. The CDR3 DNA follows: TGTGCCAGCAGGTCGGGACAGGGGGACTATGGCTACACCTTC. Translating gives CASRSGQGDYGYTF.